The rows below give T cell receptor beta chains drawn from one sample of a study of OX40 agonist ivuxolimab in advanced cancers. Here immunoSEQ multiplex PCR was the method, and the copy in TCRdb shows in-frame clones only, minus some. The sample consists of about 41,000 clones, about 82% of them appearing once. The sequencing used CD4+ or CD8+ T cells sorted from blood, collected in a trial of the OX40 agonist ivuxolimab. All receptors derive from an adult with an advanced solid tumor such as melanoma, head and neck, liver or kidney cancer. The CDR3 runs from the conserved cysteine through the conserved F or W. The D gene is left open where the match is weak. The size field is filled for only some rows; it gives once, few, many or a size class.

D: .; J: TRBJ2-7; V: TRBV7-9; size: .; CDR3: CASNVGYPGGEQYF
D: TRBD2; J: TRBJ2-7; V: TRBV27; size: .; CDR3: CASSFRAGGYEQYF
D: TRBD2; J: TRBJ2-1; V: TRBV12-5; size: .; CDR3: CASASGGVYNEQFF
D: .; J: TRBJ1-5; V: TRBV7-2; size: .; CDR3: CASSYYRPDQPQHF
D: .; J: TRBJ1-1; V: TRBV7-9; size: few; CDR3: CASSFWGNTEAFF
D: TRBD2; J: TRBJ2-1; V: TRBV5-4; size: .; CDR3: CASSLAAASGGDEQFF
D: .; J: TRBJ2-4; V: TRBV29-1; size: .; CDR3: CSGGTFDIQYF
D: .; J: TRBJ2-1; V: TRBV10-1; size: .; CDR3: CASSRGGTAANEQFF
D: .; J: TRBJ2-2; V: TRBV5-1; size: .; CDR3: CASIPGTGELFF
D: .; J: TRBJ2-7; V: TRBV10-2; size: .; CDR3: CASSEQEATKLYF
D: TRBD2; J: TRBJ2-1; V: TRBV29-1; size: .; CDR3: CSGRPGLAGGPNPHNEQFF
D: .; J: TRBJ2-7; V: TRBV18; size: few; CDR3: CASSSTGVSYEQYF
D: .; J: TRBJ2-6; V: TRBV5-6; size: .; CDR3: CASSFRGTGANVLTF
D: TRBD2; J: TRBJ2-7; V: TRBV7-6; size: .; CDR3: CASSLAPASGRHEQYF
D: .; J: TRBJ2-7; V: TRBV7-9; size: .; CDR3: CASSLVGGQQYF
D: .; J: TRBJ2-2; V: TRBV19; size: .; CDR3: CASSIEWTVANTGELFF
D: .; J: TRBJ2-7; V: TRBV28; size: .; CDR3: CASATAYEQYF
D: .; J: TRBJ1-1; V: TRBV7-9; size: .; CDR3: CASSLSGASTEAFF
D: TRBD1; J: TRBJ1-1; V: TRBV6-6; size: .; CDR3: CASSRDRVTEAFF
D: .; J: TRBJ2-5; V: TRBV29-1; size: .; CDR3: CSASPTGLETQYF
D: .; J: TRBJ1-3; V: TRBV4-2; size: .; CDR3: CASSQEETRSGNTIYF
D: .; J: TRBJ1-1; V: TRBV12-5; size: once; CDR3: CASGLDYTEAFF
D: .; J: TRBJ1-4; V: TRBV7-2; size: .; CDR3: CASSFRLNEKLFF
D: TRBD1; J: TRBJ2-7; V: TRBV27; size: .; CDR3: CASSLKRGQGSYEQYF
D: .; J: TRBJ1-1; V: TRBV10-3; size: .; CDR3: CAIRQGSTEAFF
D: .; J: TRBJ2-3; V: TRBV28; size: .; CDR3: CASSLWPPDTQYF
D: .; J: TRBJ2-1; V: TRBV11-3; size: .; CDR3: CASSFNNEQFF
D: .; J: TRBJ1-1; V: TRBV30; size: few; CDR3: CAWSLRGRTEAFF
D: .; J: TRBJ2-3; V: TRBV5-1; size: medium-sized; CDR3: CASSLVLADTQYF
D: TRBD2; J: TRBJ2-7; V: TRBV10-3; size: .; CDR3: CAISPSGRTSYEQYF
D: TRBD1; J: TRBJ1-2; V: TRBV4-1; size: .; CDR3: CASSEGTGAGGYTF
D: TRBD2; J: TRBJ2-3; V: TRBV5-1; size: .; CDR3: CASSLGLAADTQYF
D: TRBD1; J: TRBJ1-5; V: TRBV28; size: .; CDR3: CASSLQGWRNQPQHF